This TCR beta chain was documented in a study of vaccination effects on CD4 cells after COVID-19. Overall study context: The post-vaccine samples were taken, at the median, 72 days after the second dose. Study outcomes and limitations: By a late point after vaccination, infection- and vaccine-induced clones had shrunk markedly through clonal contraction.

In the case of this clone: The antigen is undetermined.

In the ViraFEST assay, antigen-specific CD4+ clonotypes were identified by expansion after peptide-pool stimulation. Cells that had been cultured for roughly ten days were the source of isolated CD4+ T cells. As their vaccination, participants received two doses of either BNT162b2 or mRNA-1273. In the vaccine recipients, nucleocapsid antibodies were negative and there was no prior SARS-CoV-2 infection. IL-2 medium was substituted for half the medium on days 3 and 7. This CDR3 is 13 amino acids long. Germline-derived CDR1 and CDR2 are MNHEY and SVGAGI. Trimming removed 6 bases from V and 2 bases from J, with 10 bases in between. Sequencing used immunoSEQ multiplex PCR; TCRdb keeps in-frame clones, though not all of them. The data hold some 30,000 clones, with 82% observed a single time.

The chain uses TRBV6-5 and TRBJ1-2, with a possible D match to TRBD1 (5 bases). The TCR comes from a human donor who received a COVID-19 vaccine. Some clones in this sample may be carry-over from other donors' samples. The sample consisted of CD4+ T cells from PBMCs cultured with HCoV-NL63 spike peptides, taken after COVID-19 vaccination. CDR3 nucleotide sequence: TGTGCCAGCAGCCAGACAGCCAACTATGGCTACACCTTC. Its protein product is CASSQTANYGYTF.